Here is one T cell receptor beta chain with its context. TCRdb's table, derived via immunoSEQ multiplex PCR, lists solely in-frame clones and lacks some. The data contain about 300,000 clones, roughly 86% of them seen just once; the ten biggest clones take up 2.9%. There are 16 residues in the CDR3. This entry comes from a study of blood T cell repertoires in COVID-19. In the study overall: In each case, the material was cDNA or gDNA derived from T cells, B-cell-depleted T cells, or PBMCs.

Participants' reported clinical history set cohort assignment. All exposed participants met a person with COVID-19 within 2 weeks before entering the study. Sequencing used PBMCs or T cells enriched from blood (not recorded which). The source of this sequence is a woman between 45 and 65 years old who had been exposed to COVID-19. The chain links TRBV21-1 to TRBJ2-1; no DNA check was done on the table's D call, TRBD1. TRBV21-1 is given as a pseudogene. In DNA form, the CDR3 reads TGTGCCAGCAGAGAACACAGGGGGCGCTTATACAATGAGCAGTTCTTC. It translates to CASREHRGRLYNEQFF.